Listed below are T cell receptor beta chains from one sample, sequenced in a study of cytomegalovirus exposure and HLA in healthy donors. Assay: immunoSEQ multiplex PCR; the TCRdb copy retains only in-frame clones and omits some. The sample data list some 51,000 clones. The sample was PBMCs. The receptors were gathered from a man aged 50 or older in good health and CMV-seropositive. Both conserved end residues are part of each CDR3. The order of the fields is J gene, D gene, V gene, CDR3 DNA, CDR3 protein. A D gene is named only where the DNA matches it firmly.

TRBJ2-7 | . | TRBV6-1 | TGTGCCAGCAGTGAAGTAGGGGGGACAGACTCAGGATGGCAGTACTTC | CASSEVGGTDSGWQYF
TRBJ2-5 | TRBD2 | TRBV7-2 | TGTGCCAGCAGCTCCCTAGCGGGAGCGAAAGAGACCCAGTACTTC | CASSSLAGAKETQYF
TRBJ1-5 | . | TRBV2 | TGTGCCAGTAGCAGGGAGGGTGGCAATCAGCCCCAGCATTTT | CASSREGGNQPQHF
TRBJ2-3 | TRBD2 | TRBV6-6 | TGTGCCAGCAGGCTAGCGGGGGGTTCCACAGATACGCAGTATTTT | CASRLAGGSTDTQYF
TRBJ2-7 | TRBD1 | TRBV28 | TGTGCCAGCAGTCAAACGACAGGGGCACACTCCTACGAGCAGTACTTC | CASSQTTGAHSYEQYF
TRBJ2-7 | TRBD1 | TRBV11-2 | TGTGCCAGCAGCTCCGGACAGGGGGCCTCCTACGAGCAGTACTTC | CASSSGQGASYEQYF
TRBJ2-3 | TRBD1 | TRBV4-3 | TGCGCCAGCAGCCAAGGGGGACAGGGGGGGGATACGCAGTATTTT | CASSQGGQGGDTQYF
TRBJ1-2 | TRBD1 | TRBV7-9 | TGTGCCAGCAGCCGGTCGCCGGGACAGGGGGATTCCGTCTATGGCTACACCTTC | CASSRSPGQGDSVYGYTF
TRBJ1-1 | . | TRBV10-3 | TGTGCCATCAGTACAGGGAACACTGAAGCTTTCTTT | CAISTGNTEAFF
TRBJ2-7 | TRBD1 | TRBV29-1 | TGCAGCGCGCGGACAGGGAGCTCCGAGCAGTACTTC | CSARTGSSEQYF
TRBJ1-2 | . | TRBV6-1 | TGTGCCAGCAGTGAAGCGTTCGGGGCTAACTATGGCTACACCTTC | CASSEAFGANYGYTF
TRBJ1-2 | TRBD1 | TRBV28 | TGTGCCAGCAGGGGGACAGGGGGCTCTAACTATGGCTACACCTTC | CASRGTGGSNYGYTF
TRBJ1-2 | TRBD1 | TRBV6-5 | TGTGCCAGCAGCCGGGACAGGGGAAGCTATGGCTACACCTTC | CASSRDRGSYGYTF
TRBJ1-1 | TRBD1 | TRBV4-2 | TGTGCCAGCAGCCAAGAACTCAACAGGGGGCGGATTAACACTGAAGCTTTCTTT | CASSQELNRGRINTEAFF
TRBJ2-5 | . | TRBV4-2 | TGTGCCAGCAGACAAGAAAGCGGCGAGACCCAGTACTTC | CASRQESGETQYF
TRBJ2-1 | . | TRBV9 | TGTGCCAGCAGCGTAGGGCGGGGGCCCCGATACAATGAGCAGTTCTTC | CASSVGRGPRYNEQFF
TRBJ1-6 | TRBD1 | TRBV27 | TGTGCCAGCAGTATGGGACAGCTGGGGCTTAATTCACCCCTCCACTTT | CASSMGQLGLNSPLHF
TRBJ2-5 | . | TRBV4-2 | TGTGCCAGCAGCCAAGATCGGGGGCTAGCGGAAGAGACCCAGTACTTC | CASSQDRGLAEETQYF
TRBJ2-2 | . | TRBV19 | TGTGCCAGTAGTATCTTATCCAGGGCTGTAAGGGCCGGGGAGCTGTTTTTT | CASSILSRAVRAGELFF
TRBJ1-2 | . | TRBV28 | TGTGCCAGCAGCAACGAAAACAGGGTAGGCGGCTACACCTTC | CASSNENRVGGYTF
TRBJ2-7 | . | TRBV7-2 | TGTGCCAGCAGCTCGACTCCTATCCGCTACGAGCAGTACTTC | CASSSTPIRYEQYF
TRBJ1-2 | . | TRBV12-5 | TGTGCTAGTGGTCCCTCATACCGGACAGCAAACTATGGCTACACCTTC | CASGPSYRTANYGYTF
TRBJ2-5 | . | TRBV7-9 | TGTGCCAGCAGCTCCAGCTGGGGGGATGCGGAGACCCAGTACTTC | CASSSSWGDAETQYF
TRBJ1-1 | . | TRBV9 | TGTGCCAGCAGCGCCCCGGGGAGGGGGGGCACTGAAGCTTTCTTT | CASSAPGRGGTEAFF
TRBJ1-4 | TRBD1 | TRBV13 | TGTGCCAGCAGCCACAGGGGGCTTGGTGAAAAACTGTTTTTT | CASSHRGLGEKLFF
TRBJ2-5 | . | TRBV5-1 | TGCGCCAGCAGCTTGTATTCTGGGGGCCGGGAGACCCAGTACTTC | CASSLYSGGRETQYF
TRBJ1-1 | . | TRBV9 | TGTGCCAGCAGCGTAGGGGGAGAACCGAACACTGAAGCTTTCTTT | CASSVGGEPNTEAFF
TRBJ1-3 | . | TRBV5-1 | TGCGCCAGCAGCCCAGGGACAAGAACCCCAGGAAACACCATATATTTT | CASSPGTRTPGNTIYF
TRBJ2-1 | TRBD2 | TRBV4-3 | TGCGCCAGCAGCCCAGAGGTTGGGATTCTAGCGGGGTACAATGAGCAGTTCTTC | CASSPEVGILAGYNEQFF
TRBJ2-7 | TRBD1 | TRBV5-1 | TGCGCCAGCAGCCCAGGGGGCAGCTACGAGCAGTACTTC | CASSPGGSYEQYF
TRBJ1-4 | TRBD1 | TRBV5-1 | TGCGCCAGCAGCTCTGGACAGGGGAATGAAAAACTGTTTTTT | CASSSGQGNEKLFF
TRBJ1-2 | TRBD1 | TRBV28 | TGTGCCAGCAGCCCCCCGGGACAGGAAAACTATGGCTACACCTTC | CASSPPGQENYGYTF
TRBJ2-4 | TRBD2 | TRBV5-1 | TGCGCCAGCAGTCCTAGCGGGAGGGAAGCCAAAAACATTCAGTACTTC | CASSPSGREAKNIQYF
TRBJ2-2 | . | TRBV7-9 | TGTGCCAGCAGCTTAGTTATCGCGGGGTCGACCGGGGAGCTGTTTTTT | CASSLVIAGSTGELFF
TRBJ2-3 | . | TRBV28 | TGTGCCAGCGGGGGGGGGCTTAGGACAGATACGCAGTATTTT | CASGGGLRTDTQYF
TRBJ2-1 | . | TRBV28 | TGTGCCAGCAGTCTCTATGAGCAGTTCTTC | CASSLYEQFF
TRBJ2-7 | TRBD1 | TRBV5-6 | TGTGCCAGCAGCCCGACAGGGGCCCGACCCAACGAGCAGTACTTC | CASSPTGARPNEQYF
TRBJ2-2 | . | TRBV7-2 | TGTGCCAGCAGGCGTTCGACTAGGGGTCTCCCCGGGGAGCTGTTTTTT | CASRRSTRGLPGELFF
TRBJ2-7 | TRBD1 | TRBV13 | TGTGCCAGCAGCCGACAGGGGACCTCCTACGAGCAGTACTTC | CASSRQGTSYEQYF
TRBJ1-4 | . | TRBV4-2 | TGTGCCAGCAGTCCCCGGGGAGCAACTAATGAAAAACTGTTTTTT | CASSPRGATNEKLFF
TRBJ2-4 | . | TRBV19 | TGTGCCAGTAGTAGGGGGCAGCGGTTGGAAAACATTCAGTACTTC | CASSRGQRLENIQYF
TRBJ2-7 | . | TRBV7-9 | TGTGCCAGCAGCGCCCAGGGAAGGGGGTCCTACGAGCAGTACTTC | CASSAQGRGSYEQYF
TRBJ1-1 | . | TRBV28 | TGTGCCAGCAGTTTATACGCGCCGAACACTGAAGCTTTCTTT | CASSLYAPNTEAFF
TRBJ2-7 | . | TRBV7-6 | TGTGCCAGCAGTCCGAGTCGGCAGGGGTACGAGCAGTACTTC | CASSPSRQGYEQYF
TRBJ1-2 | TRBD1 | TRBV30 | TGTGCCTGGATGACCTACCGGGACAGAGGAAGCTACACCTTC | CAWMTYRDRGSYTF
TRBJ1-5 | . | TRBV7-2 | TGTGCCAGCAGCCCTAAGCTGGGCCGCAATCAGCCCCAGCATTTT | CASSPKLGRNQPQHF
TRBJ2-5 | TRBD1 | TRBV30 | TGTGCCTGGAGCCCGACAGGGGGAGAGACCCAGTACTTC | CAWSPTGGETQYF
TRBJ1-1 | . | TRBV5-1 | TGCGCCAGCAGCTCAGAGACTAGCGAGGCTGAAGCTTTCTTT | CASSSETSEAEAFF